This T cell receptor (beta chain) emerged from a study of PD-1 blockade in classical Hodgkin lymphoma. The CDR3 has 16 amino acids. V was trimmed by 0 bases and J by 7 bases, leaving 16 bases between them. From germline, CDR1 is SGHTS and CDR2 YDEGEE. Time point described: newly diagnosed, previously untreated cHL patient sample. Purification of CD4+ T cells from thawed PBMCs was achieved by magnetic negative selection. The table came from immunoSEQ multiplex PCR; TCRdb's copy has only in-frame clones and leaves some out. Of approximately 25,000 clones listed, 75% to 95% were seen once; the top ten hold roughly 0.52%. General study points: Healthy donors were reported to have higher baseline TCR diversity than newly diagnosed patients. Nothing has yet pinned down what causes the repertoire differences, possibly disease activity or prior therapy.

In the case of this clone: Its antigen is still unknown.

The specimen was CD4+ T cells from blood. This TCR was sampled from a human donor with classical Hodgkin lymphoma. The chain joins TRBV5-8 to TRBJ1-4, with a tentative D call TRBD1 (5 bases). CDR3 nucleotide sequence: TGTGCCAGCAGCTTGGGACAGTATAAAGGGAGTGAAAAACTGTTTTTT. Translation gives CASSLGQYKGSEKLFF.